Presented here are 15 T cell receptor beta chains from one specimen sequenced in a study of T cell changes during pregnancy in multiple sclerosis. Using immunoSEQ multiplex PCR, the repertoire was profiled, and TCRdb retains in-frame clones only, with some absent. The data contain 95,000 to 100,000 clones, around 90% of them seen just once; the ten biggest clones take up 2.5% to 3.5%. The sample was peripheral blood, taken in the second trimester of pregnancy. These receptors were collected from a female donor with multiple sclerosis, enrolled in a pregnancy study.

Here the CDR3 DNA reads TGTGCCAGCAGCCAAGATCCCCAAAGGGGTGAGCAGTTCTTC. Amino acids: CASSQDPQRGEQFF. J is TRBJ2-1 and V is TRBV4-2, with TRBD1 as a possible D gene (5 bases). The CDR3 is 14 amino acids. Germline V gene sequence: CDR1 LGHNA, CDR2 YNFKEQ. The germline V and J ends were trimmed by 0 bases and 9 bases, with 12 bases remaining between them.

V gene TRBV4-2 combines with J gene TRBJ2-3; maybe TRBD2 (5 bases). The CDR3 covers 15 residues. CDR1 LGHNA and CDR2 YNFKEQ come from the germline V gene. Trimming left V 4 bases short and J 4 bases short, with 15 bases between. CDR3 coding DNA: TGTGCCAGCAGCCCCGCCCGGGGAGCATCAGATACGCAGTATTTT. Protein: CASSPARGASDTQYF.

This clone is a singleton in its sample. V gene TRBV19 combines with J gene TRBJ1-5; TRBD1 matches 9 bases. J was trimmed by 4 bases and V by 6 bases; bases with no gene match: 7. CDR3 length: 15 amino acids. Germline V lookup: CDR1 LNHDA, CDR2 SQIVND (reference sequence). The CDR3 DNA is TGTGCCAGTAGGCCTAGACAGGGGGGAAATCAGCCCCAGCATTTT. Encoded protein: CASRPRQGGNQPQHF. Using reference TRBV19 and TRBJ1-5 for the parts outside the CDR3, the full variable domain is DGGITQSPKYLFRKEGQNVTLSCEQNLNHDAMYWYRQDPGQGLRLIYYSQIVNDFQKGDIAEGYSVSREKKESFPLTVTSAQKNPTAFYLCASRPRQGGNQPQHFGDGTRLSIL.

This chain links TRBV18 with TRBJ2-2, with D possibly matching TRBD1 (6 bases). The germline V gene encodes CDR1 KGHSH and CDR2 LQKENI. The ends were cut back, 0 bases at V and 5 bases at J, with 10 bases in the middle. The CDR3 loop spans 15 amino acids. CDR3 region: CASSPPWQGTGELFF. As DNA, the CDR3 is TGTGCCAGCTCACCACCGTGGCAGGGGACCGGGGAGCTGTTTTTT.

This rearrangement joins TRBV5-1 to TRBJ2-1, with 9 bases aligning to TRBD2. The CDR3 has 15 residues. Per germline, CDR1 SGHRS and CDR2 YFSETQ. V lost 2 bases to trimming and J lost 4 bases; unmatched junction nucleotides: 4. CDR3 DNA: TGCGCCAGCAGCTTTGCGGGAGGGGATTACAATGAGCAGTTCTTC. Protein product: CASSFAGGDYNEQFF. Full variable domain (outside the CDR3, taken from reference TRBV5-1 and TRBJ2-1): KAGVTQTPRYLIKTRGQQVTLSCSPISGHRSVSWYQQTPGQGLQFLFEYFSETQRNKGNFPGRFSGRQFSNSRSEMNVSTLELGDSALYLCASSFAGGDYNEQFFGPGTRLTVL.

The V call is TRBV18, the J call TRBJ2-1, with D possibly TRBD2 on 6 matching bases. CDR1 and CDR2 (germline): KGHSH, LQKENI. This CDR3 contains 16 residues. With 6 bases removed from V and 3 bases from J, the gap between germline ends came to 18 bases. The CDR3 DNA reads TGTGCCAGCTCGACTCGCGGAGGGATAGTCTACAATGAGCAGTTCTTC. It codes for CASSTRGGIVYNEQFF.

This clone was detected only once. J is TRBJ2-3 and V is TRBV7-9; TRBD2 matches 11 bases. From germline, CDR1 is SEHNR and CDR2 FQNEAQ (reference sequence). Unmatched junction bases numbered 6, after V lost 6 bases and J lost 1 base. There are 16 residues in the CDR3. CDR3 region: CASRPLAGEGTDTQYF. CDR3 bases: TGTGCCAGCAGACCACTAGCGGGAGAGGGCACAGATACGCAGTATTTT.

CDR3 loop: CASTSTSSGRTYNEQFF. CDR3 DNA sequence: TGTGCCAGTACCTCCACCTCTAGCGGGAGAACCTACAATGAGCAGTTCTTC. V and J are TRBV19 and TRBJ2-1; 10 bases match TRBD2. The CDR3 length is 17 residues. Per germline, CDR1 LNHDA and CDR2 SQIVND (reference sequence). The ends lost 7 bases at V and 2 bases at J; junction bases unmatched: 11.

The V and J genes are TRBV28 and TRBJ2-3; D is possibly TRBD2 (6 bases). This CDR3 contains 14 residues. Germline V gives CDR1 MDHEN, CDR2 SYDVKM. Trimming removed 6 bases from V and 2 bases from J, with 12 bases in between. The CDR3, as DNA: TGTGCCAGCAGGGGCGGGGTGGTCACAGATACGCAGTATTTT. Translating gives CASRGGVVTDTQYF.

The chain links TRBV29-1 to TRBJ2-2, with D possibly TRBD2 on 6 matching bases. The V end was cut by 6 bases, the J end by 4 bases, with 12 bases between. The germline gives CDR1 SQVTM, CDR2 ANQGSEA. CDR3 size: 13 residues. CDR3 sequence (DNA): TGCAGCGTCGGAGGGCGGGGCACCGGGGAGCTGTTTTTT. The encoded protein is CSVGGRGTGELFF.

The V and J genes are TRBV5-6 and TRBJ2-1, with 13 positions matching TRBD2. Germline V gives CDR1 SGHDT, CDR2 YYEEEE. The CDR3 has 16 amino acids. V was pared by 3 bases and J by 7 bases, with 7 bases of the junction left unmatched. The CDR3 nucleotides are TGTGCCAGCAGCTCCACACTAGCGGGAGGGAGAAATGAGCAGTTCTTC. This codes for CASSSTLAGGRNEQFF.

This chain joins TRBV27 and TRBJ1-1; D is undetermined. V gave up 1 base and J gave up 5 bases, with 8 bases separating them. The CDR3 is 13 amino acids. Germline V CDR1 and CDR2: MNHEY, SMNVEV (reference sequence). CDR3 amino acids: CASSLYLGTEAFF. In nucleotides, the CDR3 is TGTGCCAGCAGTTTATACCTCGGGACTGAAGCTTTCTTT.

The V gene is TRBV7-2, the J gene TRBJ2-1, with TRBD1 matching over 9 bases. There are 17 residues in the CDR3. With 4 bases clipped from V and 6 bases from J, the junction kept 13 bases outside the gene matches. Germline CDR1 reads SGHTA; CDR2 reads FQGNSA. DNA of the CDR3: TGTGCCAGCAGCTGGGGGGCCGGGACAGGGCGGGTCAATGAGCAGTTCTTC. As protein: CASSWGAGTGRVNEQFF.

In DNA, the CDR3 is TGTGCCAGCAGTGAAGTCGGGAAGAGAGGCGGGGAGCTGTTTTTT. Its translation: CASSEVGKRGGELFF. The chain is built from TRBV2 and TRBJ2-2; weak D call: TRBD2 (5 bases). V was cut by 1 base and J by 7 bases, with 13 bases left in between. CDR1 and CDR2 (germline): SNHLY, FYNNEI. CDR3 length equals 15 residues.

This clone was seen just once. The chain links TRBV5-1 to TRBJ2-7; a possible D gene is TRBD2 (5 bases). The germline V gene has CDR1 SGHRS and CDR2 YFSETQ. Trimming cost V 2 bases and J 2 bases, with 14 bases left between them. This CDR3 contains 15 residues. Here the CDR3 reads CASSLEGTRPYEQYF. CDR3 sequence (DNA): TGCGCCAGCAGCTTAGAGGGCACAAGGCCCTACGAGCAGTACTTC.